These 17 T cell receptor beta chains came from one sample sequenced in a study of radiation and T cells in renal cell carcinoma. The method was immunoSEQ multiplex PCR; TCRdb's version includes in-frame clones alone and lacks a portion of them. The sample has roughly 170,000 clones; 88% are singletons. Regarding time point: blood 4 weeks post-SBRT, at nephrectomy. The treatment was: 15 Gy SBRT to primary tumor, nephrectomy 4 weeks later. Sample: blood, taken from a patient whose treatment included radiotherapy and nephrectomy. Receptor source: a woman between 45 and 65 years old with renal cell carcinoma.

The chain recombines TRBV19 with TRBJ2-7; 11 bases are a match to TRBD1. The V gene end was trimmed by 4 bases and the J gene end by 0 bases; junction bases not matched to a gene: 2. This CDR3 region has 15 residues. CDR1 and CDR2 (germline): LNHDA, SQIVND (reference sequence). CDR3 DNA sequence: TGTGCCAGTAGTACTGGACAGGGGGCCTCCTACGAGCAGTACTTC. This codes for CASSTGQGASYEQYF.

The V and J genes are TRBV6-6 and TRBJ1-5; TRBD1 might be the D (6 bases). Germline V lookup: CDR1 MNHNY, CDR2 SVGAGI (reference sequence). The CDR3 is 14 amino acids. V was pared by 7 bases and J by 3 bases, with 13 bases between. This CDR3 reads CASTRGVNNQPQHF. CDR3 DNA: TGTGCCAGCACTAGGGGGGTAAACAATCAGCCCCAGCATTTT.

The chain couples TRBV7-2 to TRBJ2-2; D uncertain. Germline V gene sequence: CDR1 SGHTA, CDR2 FQGNSA. Trimming pared 6 bases from V and 5 bases from J, leaving 10 bases between. This CDR3 has 13 amino acids. This chain's CDR3 is CASRFVETGELFF. CDR3 DNA: TGTGCCAGCAGATTTGTTGAGACCGGGGAGCTGTTTTTT.

The chain links TRBV4-3 to TRBJ2-1; D call uncertain. Germline V gene sequence: CDR1 LGHNA, CDR2 YSLEER. V lost 0 bases and J lost 9, with 12 bases in between. The CDR3 is made up of 14 amino acids. The CDR3, as DNA: TGCGCCAGCAGCCAAGAAAATGTTGGTGGTGAGCAGTTCTTC. Translating gives CASSQENVGGEQFF.

Only one count was recorded for this clone. The V call is TRBV7-2, the J call TRBJ1-6; D may be TRBD1 (5 bases). Germline CDR1 reads SGHTA; CDR2 reads FQGNSA. The CDR3 loop spans 15 amino acids. The V and J ends lost 1 base and 6 bases respectively, with 10 bases between them. CDR3 sequence: CASSLGWDANSPLHF. The DNA for the CDR3 is TGTGCCAGCAGCTTAGGTTGGGACGCTAATTCACCCCTCCACTTT.

The V gene is TRBV6-6, the J gene TRBJ1-6; no clear D. V lost 6 bases and J 16 bases, leaving 16 bases between the germline ends. This CDR3 is 12 amino acids long. CDR1 and CDR2 from the germline V gene are MNHNY and SVGAGI (reference sequence). The CDR3 DNA reads TGTGCCAGCAGCCCCCCCAGGCACACGCTCCACTTT. Its translation: CASSPPRHTLHF.

This clone was picked up one time. Other DNA sequences in the same sample also yield this CDR3. The rearrangement links TRBV5-6 to TRBJ1-2; D ambiguous. The CDR3 totals 13 residues. The germline V gene has CDR1 SGHDT and CDR2 YYEEEE. V lost 0 bases and J 6 bases, leaving 9 bases between the germline ends. CDR3 DNA: TGTGCCAGCAGCTTGGTAGGGCAGGATGGCTACACCTTC. Residues: CASSLVGQDGYTF.

The rearrangement links TRBV9 to TRBJ2-3, with D perhaps TRBD1 or TRBD2 (5 bases each). V lost 0 bases and J lost 1, with 9 bases in between. This CDR3 spans 15 amino acids. Germline CDR1 SGDLS, CDR2 YYNGEE. The CDR3 sequence is CASSVARGRTDTQYF. The CDR3 coding sequence is TGTGCCAGCAGCGTAGCTCGGGGCCGCACAGATACGCAGTATTTT. Combining the CDR3 with reference TRBV9 and TRBJ2-3 gives the whole variable domain DSGVTQTPKHLITATGQRVTLRCSPRSGDLSVYWYQQSLDQGLQFLIQYYNGEERAKGNILERFSAQQFPDLHSELNLSSLELGDSALYFCASSVARGRTDTQYFGPGTRLTVL.

The rearrangement links TRBV10-3 to TRBJ2-7; possibly TRBD1 for D (6 bases). Between the trimmed V and J ends, which lost 8 bases and 2 bases, there was a span of 13 bases. Germline CDR1 is ENHRY and CDR2 is SYGVKD. This CDR3 has 13 amino acids. Written as DNA, the CDR3 is TGTGCCATCTGGACAGAGCTAACCTACGAGCAGTACTTC. Translated: CAIWTELTYEQYF.

This clone was counted a single time. The chain is built from TRBV4-3 and TRBJ2-7, with D perhaps TRBD1 or TRBD2 (5 bases each). The CDR3 spans 18 residues. The germline V gene has CDR1 LGHNA and CDR2 YSLEER. With 3 bases removed from V and 2 bases from J, the gap between germline ends came to 23 bases. The CDR3 nucleotides are TGCGCCAGCAGCCAGCTGGGGACGGTACCTAAGGTAACCTACGAGCAGTACTTC. This codes for CASSQLGTVPKVTYEQYF.

The CDR3: CASSQENRQGNSPLHF. CDR3 in DNA: TGTGCCAGCAGCCAAGAAAATCGCCAGGGGAATTCACCCCTCCACTTT. The chain combines TRBV4-2 with TRBJ1-6, with a tentative D call TRBD1 (6 bases). V was trimmed by 0 bases and J by 7 bases, leaving 13 bases between them. Germline V CDR1 and CDR2: LGHNA, YNFKEQ. The CDR3 loop spans 16 amino acids.

The chain is built from TRBV5-1 and TRBJ1-1, with TRBD1 matching 10 bases. The V and J ends lost 4 bases and 13 bases, in that order; junction bases with no gene match: 10. This CDR3 has 13 amino acids. Germline-derived CDR1 and CDR2 are SGHRS and YFSETQ. CDR3 DNA: TGCGCCAGCAGCCCGGGACAGGGGCCTCCTTTTTTCTTT. Residues: CASSPGQGPPFFF.

This clone came up once. The junction shows a germline mismatch at one end, possibly a read error. The chain recombines TRBV7-7 with TRBJ2-5; D is ambiguous. The CDR3 is made up of 13 amino acids. Germline CDR1 reads SSHAT; CDR2 reads FNYEAQ (reference sequence). CDR3 nucleotide sequence: TGTGCTAGCAGCTTATCAGGAGCAGAGACCCAGTACTTC. This encodes CASSLSGAETQYF.

This rearrangement joins TRBV7-9 to TRBJ1-2, with D hard to call. This CDR3 region has 14 residues. Germline-derived CDR1 and CDR2 are SEHNR and FQNEAQ (reference sequence). Trimming took off 1 base at V and 4 bases at J, with 10 bases between the two ends. CDR3 sequence (DNA): TGTGCCAGCAGCTTAGTGGCGGCGAGCTATGGCTACACCTTC. It specifies CASSLVAASYGYTF.

The rearrangement uses TRBV7-9 and TRBJ1-1, with D perhaps TRBD1 (6 bases). Trimming stripped 8 bases from V and 1 base from J, with 8 bases between. CDR1 is SEHNR, CDR2 FQNEAQ, per germline (reference sequence). The length of the CDR3 is 12 residues. The DNA for the CDR3 is TGTGCCAGCGGACAGAGGAACACTGAAGCTTTCTTT. As protein: CASGQRNTEAFF.

This clone was seen a handful of times. The chain employs TRBV9 and TRBJ1-1; tentatively, D is TRBD1 (5 bases). Germline V gives CDR1 SGDLS, CDR2 YYNGEE. The V gene lost 2 bases and the J gene lost 1 base, with 12 bases spanning the gap. The CDR3 runs 15 residues. CDR3 residues: CASSVQPGPNTEAFF. CDR3 coding DNA: TGTGCCAGCAGCGTGCAACCGGGGCCGAACACTGAAGCTTTCTTT.

The chain combines TRBV5-1 with TRBJ1-2; tentative D call: TRBD1 (6 bases). CDR3 length: 13 residues. V lost 7 bases and J 2 bases, leaving 12 bases between the germline ends. The germline gives CDR1 SGHRS, CDR2 YFSETQ. CDR3 in amino acids: CASREQGNYGYTF. In DNA, the CDR3 is TGCGCCAGCCGTGAACAGGGCAACTATGGCTACACCTTC.